This entry concerns a single TCR beta chain. This clonotype was observed a handful of times. Its antigen is unknown. No per-base quality is available; no much larger clone lies one base away. The entry originates in a study of T cell repertoires in aging, cancer and after chemotherapy (dated by TCRdb to the late 2010s). In terms of the full investigation: The donors fell into six age groups ranging from 30 or younger to 70 or older, and each group had at least three individuals. In the hematological group, paired pre- and post-chemotherapy samples were obtained from chronic lymphocytic leukemia patients treated with fludarabine- or bendamustine-based regimens. The complete dataset included 7.5 million to 9.5 million TCR reads. Peripheral blood TCR beta repertoires from healthy donors and cancer patients were profiled to examine immunoaging and T cell reconstitution after chemotherapy. Alongside some 96 healthy donors serving as a reference group, the cohort included approximately 210 cancer patients, of whom more than 85 had hematological cancers and fewer than 140 had solid cancers.

Using a mixed TRB-A/B primer pool, multiplex touch-down PCR amplified rearranged TRB sequences covering the V, D and J segments. Illumina adapters and sample indices were attached to the amplicons in two consecutive PCR reactions using Phusion HS II polymerase. The amplicons were purified from gel with the NucleoSpin Gel and PCR Clean-up kit and then assessed with Qubit and an Agilent 2100 Bioanalyzer. Sequencing of libraries was carried out on an Illumina MiSeq in 600-cycle, single-indexed, paired-end runs. The authors' analysis ran thus. MiXCR versions 2.12 and 3.0.5 were used to process the TRB sequences. Each unique CDR3 nucleotide sequence counted as one clone, and only productive sequences with at least two reads were retained. The repertoire metrics were Shannon diversity, evenness, clonality (calculated as one minus evenness), and diversity profiles parameterized by alpha from 0 to 5. The IGoR algorithm was used to compute generation probabilities of clones in paired pre- and post-chemotherapy samples. TCRdb applied fastp at Q25 and MiXCR to the public reads, then kept only in-frame beta chains. Identical CDR3 proteins give one entry, which carries the most common genes and DNA. The V and J calls were determined by TCRdb, not by the authors. The sample table records approximately 540 distinct CDR3 sequences; roughly 26% of these occur just once. The ten biggest clones cover about 74% of the sample.

Study-wide conclusions, independent of this receptor: Declining TCR diversity with age in healthy donors was mainly explained by loss of richness; in cancer patients, loss of evenness also contributed. Lymphoid organ infiltration was present in hematological cancer patients, and this infiltration may itself impair thymic emigration or peripheral T cell expansion. According to the authors, the repertoire data do not permit conclusions about immunological memory after chemotherapy. An increase in median generation probability over the chemotherapy interval was observed in both cancer cohorts, suggesting that the repertoire was reconstituted through rebound thymic output. Significantly lower blood TCR diversity and higher clonality were observed in untreated patients with hematological or solid cancers than in age-matched healthy donors.

The CDR3 contains 15 residues, cysteine and phenylalanine counted. Only the CDR3 DNA stays, 45 bases, in frame from base 1. V loses 6 bases at its end and J loses 7 bases; junction bases beyond the gene matches: 11. Genomic DNA extracted from peripheral blood, rather than sorted cells or RNA, was used as the source for amplification of TCR beta rearrangements. This TCR was sampled from a human donor with a blood cancer. This chain joins TRBV12-3 or TRBV12-4 to TRBJ2-4, and TRBD2 aligns with 8 junction nucleotides. The sequenced material came from blood. The nucleotides are TGTGCCAGCAGCCTCGGGGGGGCAGGGGCGAACATTCAGTACTTC. It codes for CASSLGGAGANIQYF.